This passage covers 9 T cell receptor beta chains from one sample sequenced in a study of OX40 agonist ivuxolimab in advanced cancers. Generated by immunoSEQ multiplex PCR, the TCRdb table keeps only in-frame clones and is missing some. The sample carries around 70,000 clones, over 70% recorded once. The source was CD4+ or CD8+ T cells sorted from blood, collected in a trial of the OX40 agonist ivuxolimab. The receptor set was obtained from an adult with an advanced solid tumor such as melanoma, head and neck, liver or kidney cancer.

The chain combines TRBV18 with TRBJ1-5; D gene ambiguous. The length of the CDR3 is 14 residues. The V end lost 2 bases, the J end lost 0 bases, and 5 bases lay between the germline ends. Germline CDR1 and CDR2: KGHSH and LQKENI. CDR3 in amino acids: CASSPVYSNQPQHF. The CDR3 region has the DNA TGTGCCAGCTCACCAGTATATAGCAATCAGCCCCAGCATTTT.

This rearrangement joins TRBV7-2 to TRBJ1-6, with D maybe TRBD1 (6 bases). The V and J ends lost 1 base and 7 bases respectively, with 17 bases between them. The CDR3 contains 17 residues. Germline values: CDR1 SGHTA, CDR2 FQGNSA. CDR3 loop: CASSLEVWGPANSPLHF. CDR3 coding DNA: TGTGCCAGCAGCTTAGAGGTCTGGGGGCCAGCAAATTCACCCCTCCACTTT.

The CDR3 protein is CASRRLTGETEAFF. Here the CDR3 DNA reads TGTGCCAGCAGGCGCCTTACAGGGGAAACTGAAGCTTTCTTT. V gene TRBV2 combines with J gene TRBJ1-1; TRBD1 matches 7 bases. Germline V gene sequence: CDR1 SNHLY, CDR2 FYNNEI. With 6 bases clipped from V and 5 bases from J, the junction kept 9 bases outside the gene matches. The CDR3 is 14 residues long.

The chain couples TRBV28 to TRBJ1-1, with 9 bases identical to TRBD1. With V trimmed by 5 bases and J by 11 bases, 18 bases remained unmatched. This CDR3 has 16 amino acids. Germline loops: CDR1 MDHEN, CDR2 SYDVKM. CDR3 sequence (DNA): TGTGCCAGCAGTACCCCGCCGGGACAGGGAGGGTTTGGGGCTTTCTTT. Its translation: CASSTPPGQGGFGAFF.

The V and J genes are TRBV6-1 and TRBJ1-2; D possibly corresponds to TRBD1 (6 bases). CDR1 is MNHNS and CDR2 is SASEGT in the germline V gene. The CDR3 contains 13 residues. V dropped 6 bases and J dropped 8 bases, with 16 bases sitting between them. CDR3 sequence: CASRLTGFGGYTF. For the CDR3, the DNA is TGTGCCAGCAGGCTGACAGGATTTGGAGGCTACACCTTC.

The chain uses TRBV7-2 and TRBJ2-1; possible D gene TRBD2, 6 bases. The CDR3 contains 14 residues. The germline V gene has CDR1 SGHTA and CDR2 FQGNSA. The V and J ends lost 9 bases and 5 bases respectively, with 17 bases between them. CDR3 DNA sequence: TGTGCCAGTGTAGCTGGAGGGCCTAACAATGAGCAGTTCTTC. This encodes CASVAGGPNNEQFF.

V is TRBV2 and J is TRBJ2-7; D could derive from TRBD1 or TRBD2 (5 bases each). Germline values: CDR1 SNHLY, CDR2 FYNNEI. The V end lost 8 bases, the J end lost 2 bases, and 16 bases lay between the germline ends. The CDR3 extends over 14 amino acids. The DNA of the CDR3 is TGTGCCAGCGGTACCGGGACGGATACCTACGAGCAGTACTTC. It specifies CASGTGTDTYEQYF.

This sequence joins TRBV18 and TRBJ1-5; maybe TRBD1 (6 bases). Germline loops: CDR1 KGHSH, CDR2 LQKENI. CDR3 size: 14 residues. The ends were cut back, 3 bases at V and 4 bases at J, with 10 bases in the middle. As DNA, the CDR3 is TGTGCCAGCTCACCCGCAGGGGCTAATCAGCCCCAGCATTTT. Translated: CASSPAGANQPQHF.

A single count supports this clone. The gene calls are TRBV5-1 and TRBJ1-1; D not certain. The CDR3 contains 15 residues. The germline V and J ends were trimmed by 0 bases and 3 bases, with 12 bases remaining between them. Germline CDR1 SGHRS, CDR2 YFSETQ. The CDR3 DNA reads as TGCGCCAGCAGCTTGGCAGCTGGGAGTTACACTGAAGCTTTCTTT. This gives the protein CASSLAAGSYTEAFF.